Here is one TCR beta chain with its context. V trimming: 3 bases; J trimming: 5 bases; junction bases outside the gene matches: 7. This CDR3 is built from 15 residues. Germline values: CDR1 MNHEY, CDR2 SMNVEV (reference sequence). This record belongs to a study of blood T cells in healthy people across ages. Through a sample-barcoded 5' primer and a J-beta primer mix, a second PCR was run for roughly 6 to 11 cycles. MiXCR, run by TCRdb on the 5' RACE reads, gives a single entry per CDR3 protein. In the table there are 790,000 or so distinct CDR3 sequences, more than 50% of which are singletons. The rearrangement uses TRBV27 and TRBJ2-5; 9 bases match TRBD1. This TCR was recovered from a man aged 40-49 years in good health. Sequencing was done on a sample of blood. This chain's CDR3 is CASSFGLTGGETQYF. CDR3 sequence (DNA): TGTGCCAGCAGTTTTGGGCTGACAGGGGGGGAGACCCAGTACTTC.